The 22 T cell receptor beta chains reported below all come from one sample, sequenced in a study of shared clonotypes between healthy human individuals. The assay was immunoSEQ multiplex PCR, and TCRdb's table has in-frame clones only and misses some. The table records about 1 million clones, around 82% of them present only once. Input material: memory CD4+ T cells from PBMCs. The subset denotes: CD45RA-negative fraction. The receptors here all came from a man aged 18 to 29 in good health. Some clones in this sample may be carry-over from other donors' samples.

The CDR3 is CASSEGGGSQPQHF. The CDR3 DNA reads TGTGCCAGCAGTGAGGGAGGGGGCTCTCAGCCCCAGCATTTT. This chain uses TRBV2 with TRBJ1-5, with 7 bases identical to TRBD1. The germline V gene encodes CDR1 SNHLY and CDR2 FYNNEI. The CDR3 loop spans 14 amino acids. The junction had 5 bases not matched to a gene; V was cut back by 3 bases and J by 6 bases.

This chain uses TRBV6-9 with TRBJ1-5; TRBD1 aligns across 7 bases. The germline gives CDR1 MNHGY, CDR2 SVAAGI. The CDR3 is 16 amino acids. The trim removed 5 bases at V and 1 base at J, leaving 8 bases unmatched. The DNA of the CDR3 is TGTGCCAGCAGTCAGACAGGGAAATGGAGCAATCAGCCCCAGCATTTT. It is translated as CASSQTGKWSNQPQHF.

The chain is built from TRBV6-5 and TRBJ2-1; D call uncertain. The CDR3 is 12 amino acids. The V end lost 6 bases, the J end lost 6 bases, and 9 bases lay between the germline ends. Germline CDR1 reads MNHEY; CDR2 reads SVGAGI. The CDR3 reads CASSDQRNEQFF. As DNA, the CDR3 is TGTGCCAGCAGCGATCAACGCAATGAGCAGTTCTTC.

This chain connects TRBV19 to TRBJ1-2; D remains unclear. There are 15 residues in the CDR3. Per germline, CDR1 LNHDA and CDR2 SQIVND (reference sequence). The ends were cut back, 1 base at V and 2 bases at J, with 11 bases in the middle. CDR3 in DNA: TGTGCCAGTAGTATAGGTTCAGGAGACAACTATGGCTACACCTTC. Its protein product is CASSIGSGDNYGYTF.

A word on this clone: Compared with germline, one end of the junction differs, possibly owing to a read error. The chain uses TRBV5-4 and TRBJ1-2, with 7 bases identical to TRBD1. The CDR3 covers 13 residues. Germline lookup yields CDR1 SGHNT and CDR2 YYREEE (reference sequence). Written as DNA, the CDR3 is TGTGCCAGCAGTGCGGGGACAGCCCGCGGTTCCGCCTTC. Translation gives CASSAGTARGSAF.

The chain links TRBV9 to TRBJ2-2, with TRBD2 matching 7 bases. Germline V gives CDR1 SGDLS, CDR2 YYNGEE. V trimming: 1 base; J trimming: 7 bases; junction bases outside the gene matches: 4. The CDR3 extends over 14 amino acids. CDR3 bases: TGTGCCAGCAGCGTATATAGGGAGGGCGGGGAGCTGTTTTTT. Amino acid sequence: CASSVYREGGELFF.

This rearrangement joins TRBV6-1 to TRBJ2-5; 9 bases are shared with TRBD1. The germline CDR1 and CDR2 sequences are MNHNS and SASEGT. This CDR3 is 15 amino acids long. J was trimmed by 4 bases and V by 8 bases; bases with no gene match: 11. The CDR3 loop reads CASRATTGGGETQYF. The CDR3 DNA sequence: TGTGCCAGCCGAGCGACAACAGGGGGCGGAGAGACCCAGTACTTC.

CDR3 in DNA: TGTGCCAGCTCACTCGGGGACTACCAAGAGACCCAGTACTTC. This translates into CASSLGDYQETQYF. The chain has TRBV18 and TRBJ2-5; TRBD2 is a possible D gene (6 bases). Trimming stripped 4 bases from V and 0 bases from J, with 9 bases between. This CDR3 region has 14 residues. Germline lookup yields CDR1 KGHSH and CDR2 LQKENI. The complete variable domain, with remaining parts taken from reference TRBV18 and TRBJ2-5, reads NAGVMQNPRHLVRRRGQEARLRCSPMKGHSHVYWYRQLPEEGLKFMVYLQKENIIDESGMPKERFSAEFPKEGPSILRIQQVVRGDSAAYFCASSLGDYQETQYFGPGTRLLVL.

This clone was detected ten times or more. The V gene is TRBV29-1, the J gene TRBJ2-4; tentatively, D is TRBD2 (7 bases). Germline V gives CDR1 SQVTM, CDR2 ANQGSEA. Trimming stripped 3 bases from V and 3 bases from J, with 15 bases between. The length of the CDR3 is 15 residues. For the CDR3, the DNA is TGCAGCGTTGAGGGGGCGGGAGCAGTCAAAAACATTCAGTACTTC. It is translated as CSVEGAGAVKNIQYF.

The chain is built from TRBV2 and TRBJ2-2; D call uncertain. V was pared by 3 bases and J by 6 bases, with 11 bases between. Per the germline V gene, CDR1 is SNHLY and CDR2 is FYNNEI. The CDR3 extends over 14 amino acids. CDR3 in DNA: TGTGCCAGCAGTGAGATTGGCGGAGCCGGGGAGCTGTTTTTT. Residues: CASSEIGGAGELFF.

The chain uses TRBV5-5 and TRBJ1-5; 9 bases match TRBD1. The V segment lost 4 bases and the J segment 5 bases; nucleotides outside the gene matches: 7. Looked up from germline, CDR1 is SGHKS and CDR2 is YYEKEE (reference sequence). The CDR3 has 15 amino acids. The CDR3 reads CASSRTGQGDQPQHF. CDR3 nucleotide sequence: TGTGCCAGCAGCAGAACGGGACAGGGAGATCAGCCCCAGCATTTT.

The rearrangement links TRBV5-6 to TRBJ2-1; 7 bases are a match to TRBD2. The CDR3 is 13 amino acids. Germline-derived CDR1 and CDR2 are SGHDT and YYEEEE. The V segment lost 4 bases and the J segment 3 bases; nucleotides outside the gene matches: 1. The chain's CDR3 is CASSAGVYNEQFF. The CDR3 nucleotides are TGTGCCAGCAGCGCGGGAGTCTACAATGAGCAGTTCTTC.

The rearrangement uses TRBV27 and TRBJ2-6; the D gene is possibly TRBD2 (6 bases). This CDR3 region has 17 residues. The V gene lost 4 bases and the J gene lost 4 bases, with 17 bases spanning the gap. Germline lookup yields CDR1 MNHEY and CDR2 SMNVEV (reference sequence). CDR3 bases: TGTGCCAGCAGTTCGCATCCAGGAGGGGAAGGGGCCAACGTCCTGACTTTC. It specifies CASSSHPGGEGANVLTF.

This clone occurred a few times. The chain employs TRBV10-3 and TRBJ2-1; maybe TRBD2 (6 bases). V gave up 4 bases and J gave up 7 bases, with 23 bases separating them. The CDR3 has 17 amino acids. Germline assignment: CDR1 ENHRY and CDR2 SYGVKD. The CDR3: CAISGAPPAGLGNEQFF. DNA for the CDR3: TGTGCCATCAGTGGGGCCCCCCCGGCGGGGTTGGGTAATGAGCAGTTCTTC.

V gene TRBV4-1 combines with J gene TRBJ2-2, with a weak D call TRBD2 (6 bases). With 4 bases removed from V and 6 bases from J, the gap between germline ends came to 12 bases. The CDR3 contains 14 residues. Per the germline V gene, CDR1 is MGHRA and CDR2 is YSYEKL. CDR3 protein: CASSLREAPGELFF. DNA for the CDR3: TGCGCCAGCAGCCTCAGGGAGGCCCCCGGGGAGCTGTTTTTT.

Notes on this clone: Other DNA sequences of this sample code for an identical CDR3. The chain joins TRBV28 to TRBJ2-7; D may correspond to TRBD1 or TRBD2 (5 bases each). Trimming pared 8 bases from V and 7 bases from J, leaving 18 bases between. Germline values: CDR1 MDHEN, CDR2 SYDVKM. The CDR3 length is 13 residues. CDR3 sequence (DNA): TGTGCCAGCTCCTCAACGGGGCTTGGGGAGCAGTACTTC. The encoded protein is CASSSTGLGEQYF.

This chain links TRBV5-1 with TRBJ2-7; 11 bases align to TRBD1. The germline CDR1 and CDR2 sequences are SGHRS and YFSETQ. This CDR3 is 15 amino acids long. The V gene end was trimmed by 5 bases and the J gene end by 4 bases; junction bases not matched to a gene: 8. As DNA, the CDR3 is TGCGCCAGCAGAGGAAGTGGGGACAGGGGGTACGAGCAGTACTTC. Translation gives CASRGSGDRGYEQYF.

This chain joins TRBV5-1 and TRBJ1-3; TRBD1 agrees at 9 bases. Trimming took 4 bases from V and 4 from J; bases not matched to a gene: 12. The CDR3 contains 17 residues. In germline, CDR1 is SGHRS, CDR2 YFSETQ. CDR3 loop: CASSRAPGGQGGNTIYF. CDR3 in DNA: TGCGCCAGCAGCCGGGCCCCTGGGGGACAGGGAGGAAACACCATATATTTT.

The chain uses TRBV19 and TRBJ1-4; 9 bases are shared with TRBD1. CDR3 size: 14 residues. Germline assignment: CDR1 LNHDA and CDR2 SQIVND (reference sequence). The junction had 4 bases not matched to a gene; V was cut back by 7 bases and J by 4 bases. CDR3 residues: CASKGTGLNEKLFF. Here the CDR3 DNA reads TGTGCCAGTAAAGGGACAGGGCTTAATGAAAAACTGTTTTTT.

The chain couples TRBV5-1 to TRBJ2-3, with D possibly being TRBD2 (6 bases). The germline gives CDR1 SGHRS, CDR2 YFSETQ. This CDR3 has 14 amino acids. V gave up 9 bases and J gave up 0 bases, with 14 bases separating them. The CDR3 DNA reads as TGCGCCACGACTAGGGGCGGGAGCACAGATACGCAGTATTTT. It is translated as CATTRGGSTDTQYF.

V is TRBV28 and J is TRBJ2-1; 13 bases map to TRBD2. CDR1 and CDR2 from the germline V gene are MDHEN and SYDVKM. The CDR3 consists of 16 residues. The V gene end was trimmed by 6 bases and the J gene end by 4 bases; junction bases not matched to a gene: 6. This chain's CDR3 is CASRPTSGRAYNEQFF. In nucleotides, the CDR3 is TGTGCCAGCAGGCCAACTAGCGGGAGGGCATACAATGAGCAGTTCTTC.

This chain connects TRBV2 to TRBJ2-1; possible D gene TRBD2, 5 bases. The CDR3 is 13 amino acids. Germline V gene data show CDR1 as SNHLY and CDR2 as FYNNEI. Trimming took 4 bases from V and 9 from J, leaving 13 bases between them. The CDR3 DNA sequence: TGTGCCAGCAGTGTATACGGGATTGTTGAGCAGTTCTTC. It specifies CASSVYGIVEQFF.